This TCR beta chain comes out of a study of cytomegalovirus exposure and HLA in healthy donors. The CDR3 spans 17 residues. V shed 3 bases and J 5 bases; nucleotides not matched to a gene: 6. The V gene's germline CDR1 is MGHRA and CDR2 YSYEKL. Overall study findings and caveats: Analysis was carried out at a later point, and it linked a missense DCLRE1C variant to TCR beta V- and J-gene trimming.

The PCR made use of 60 Vbeta and 13 Jbeta primers. Data came from immunoSEQ multiplex PCR; TCRdb stores just in-frame clones and leaves some out. The table has 150,000 or so clones, roughly three quarters seen once. All donors participated as healthy donors of bone marrow. As to this clone: Its antigen is not known.

The chain joins TRBV4-1 to TRBJ2-2; TRBD2 matches at 13 bases. The TCR comes from a man aged 25-45 years in good health and CMV-seropositive. Input material: PBMCs. CDR3 in amino acids: CASSQRTSGRSTGELFF. The CDR3 DNA is TGCGCCAGCAGCCAGAGGACTAGCGGGAGATCTACCGGGGAGCTGTTTTTT.